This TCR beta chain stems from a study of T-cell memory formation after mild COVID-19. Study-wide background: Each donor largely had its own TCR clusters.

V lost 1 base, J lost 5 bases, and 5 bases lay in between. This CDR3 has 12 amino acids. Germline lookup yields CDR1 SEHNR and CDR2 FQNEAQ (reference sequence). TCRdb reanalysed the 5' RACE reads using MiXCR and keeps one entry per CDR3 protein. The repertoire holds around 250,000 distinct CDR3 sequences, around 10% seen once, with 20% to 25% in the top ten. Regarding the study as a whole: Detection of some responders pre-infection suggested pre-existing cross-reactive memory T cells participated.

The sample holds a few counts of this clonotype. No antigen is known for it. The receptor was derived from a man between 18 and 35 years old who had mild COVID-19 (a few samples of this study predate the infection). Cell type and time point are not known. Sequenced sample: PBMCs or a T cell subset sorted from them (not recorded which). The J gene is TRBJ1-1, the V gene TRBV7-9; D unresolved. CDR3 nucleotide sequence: TGTGCCAGCAGCTTAGGACTAACTGAAGCTTTCTTT. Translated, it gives CASSLGLTEAFF. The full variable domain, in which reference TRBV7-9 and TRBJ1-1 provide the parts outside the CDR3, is DTGVSQNPRHKITKRGQNVTFRCDPISEHNRLYWYRQTLGQGPEFLTYFQNEAQLEKSRLLSDRFSAERPKGSFSTLEIQRTEQGDSAMYLCASSLGLTEAFFGQGTRLTVV.